One sample yielded the 9 T cell receptor beta chains listed below, sequenced in a study of control samples from healthy donors and cancer patients. Using immunoSEQ multiplex PCR, the repertoire was profiled, and TCRdb retains in-frame clones only, with some absent. The data contain 150,000 to 200,000 clones, approximately 86% of them singletons. Specimen: blood. The receptors shown here come from a man aged 18 to 30 in good health.

The chain employs TRBV5-4 and TRBJ1-4; D unresolved. The germline V gene encodes CDR1 SGHNT and CDR2 YYREEE (reference sequence). The CDR3 is 15 residues long. The ends were cut back, 3 bases at V and 7 bases at J, with 16 bases in the middle. This chain's CDR3 is CASSSTGPWAEKLFF. CDR3 sequence (DNA): TGTGCCAGCAGCTCCACCGGCCCCTGGGCTGAAAAACTGTTTTTT.

V gene TRBV27 combines with J gene TRBJ1-1; D possibly corresponds to TRBD1 (6 bases). This CDR3 has 15 amino acids. Germline V CDR1 and CDR2: MNHEY, SMNVEV (reference sequence). The germline V and J ends were trimmed by 5 bases and 11 bases, with 24 bases remaining between them. This CDR3 is CASSPPGGGRTGAFF. CDR3 nucleotides: TGTGCCAGCAGTCCGCCGGGGGGGGGCAGGACGGGTGCTTTCTTT.

The CDR3 coding sequence is TGTGCCAGCAGCCTAAGGGGAGAGGGGAACACCGGGGAGCTGTTTTTT. Protein: CASSLRGEGNTGELFF. The rearrangement uses TRBV9 and TRBJ2-2; D tentatively reads TRBD1 or TRBD2 (5 bases each). The germline CDR1 and CDR2 sequences are SGDLS and YYNGEE. The CDR3 extends over 16 amino acids. Trimming shortened V by 4 bases and J by 1 base, and 14 bases separated the two germline ends.

The chain recombines TRBV12-3 or TRBV12-4 with TRBJ2-2; D is ambiguous. With 4 bases removed from V and 2 bases from J, the gap between germline ends came to 5 bases. The CDR3 runs 13 residues. The CDR3 DNA sequence: TGTGCCAGCAGTTGGGTCAACACCGGGGAGCTGTTTTTT. Translating it yields CASSWVNTGELFF.

V usage is TRBV5-1 and J usage is TRBJ1-1, with D maybe TRBD1 (6 bases). V lost 2 bases to trimming and J lost 7 bases, with 24 bases between them. Looked up from germline, CDR1 is SGHRS and CDR2 is YFSETQ. This CDR3 is 17 amino acids long. In nucleotides, the CDR3 is TGCGCCAGCAGCTTTCATGTCGGCTACAGGGTAAAGAGTGAAGCTTTCTTT. Its protein product is CASSFHVGYRVKSEAFF. Full variable domain (rest looked up from reference TRBV5-1 and TRBJ1-1): KAGVTQTPRYLIKTRGQQVTLSCSPISGHRSVSWYQQTPGQGLQFLFEYFSETQRNKGNFPGRFSGRQFSNSRSEMNVSTLELGDSALYLCASSFHVGYRVKSEAFFGQGTRLTVV.

This clone has just one count. The chain couples TRBV10-3 to TRBJ2-3; D ambiguous. This CDR3 has 15 residues. The germline CDR1 and CDR2 sequences are ENHRY and SYGVKD. Trimming pared 0 bases from V and 1 base from J, leaving 8 bases between. The CDR3 protein is CAISESHRGTDTQYF. The CDR3 nucleotides read TGTGCCATCAGTGAGTCCCACCGGGGCACAGATACGCAGTATTTT.

The chain links TRBV7-2 to TRBJ2-3, with 8 bases fitting TRBD1. V lost 2 bases, J lost 1 base, and 5 bases stayed unmatched. CDR3 length: 16 amino acids. Germline V CDR1 and CDR2: SGHTA, FQGNSA. CDR3 sequence reads: CASSLLTGQGTDTQYF. In nucleotides, the CDR3 is TGTGCCAGCAGCTTACTAACGGGACAGGGCACAGATACGCAGTATTTT.

The rearrangement joins TRBV7-3 to TRBJ1-2; TRBD1 is a possible D gene (6 bases). CDR3 length: 15 amino acids. Germline CDR1 SGHTA, CDR2 FQGTGA. V dropped 5 bases and J dropped 2 bases, with 15 bases sitting between them. CDR3 region: CASSPQGGGNYGYTF. The CDR3 DNA is TGTGCCAGCAGCCCCCAAGGAGGGGGAAACTATGGCTACACCTTC.

This chain uses TRBV7-8 with TRBJ1-2, with 12 bases aligning to TRBD1. Trimming removed 1 base from V and 3 bases from J; junction bases left unmatched: 3. CDR3 length equals 16 residues. Germline values: CDR1 SGHVS, CDR2 FQNEAQ. The CDR3 sequence is CASSLGGQGADYGYTF. CDR3 bases: TGTGCCAGCAGCTTAGGGGGACAGGGGGCAGACTATGGCTACACCTTC.